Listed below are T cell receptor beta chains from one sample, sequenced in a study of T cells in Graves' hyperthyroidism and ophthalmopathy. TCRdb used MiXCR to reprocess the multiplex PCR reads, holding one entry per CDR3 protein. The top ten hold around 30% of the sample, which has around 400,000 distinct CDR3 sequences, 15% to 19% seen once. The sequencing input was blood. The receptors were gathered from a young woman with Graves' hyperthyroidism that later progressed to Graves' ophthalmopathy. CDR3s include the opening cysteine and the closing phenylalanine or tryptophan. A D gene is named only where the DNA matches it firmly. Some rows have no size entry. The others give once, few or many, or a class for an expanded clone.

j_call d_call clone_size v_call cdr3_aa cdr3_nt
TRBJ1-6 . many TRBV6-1 CASSAGPRWDSPLHF TGTGCCAGCAGTGCCGGGCCAAGATGGGATTCACCCCTCCACTTT
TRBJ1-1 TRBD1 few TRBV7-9 CASSLKGTGGILNTEAFF TGTGCCAGCAGCTTAAAAGGGACAGGAGGAATCCTGAACACTGAAGCTTTCTTT
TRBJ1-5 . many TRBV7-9 CASSFGYSNQPQHF TGTGCCAGCAGCTTCGGGTATAGCAATCAGCCCCAGCATTTT
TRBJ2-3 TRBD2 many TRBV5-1 CASGFSPSGRTDTQYF TGCGCCAGCGGATTTTCTCCTAGCGGGAGGACAGATACGCAGTATTTT
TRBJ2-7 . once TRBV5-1 CASSPTPTAFLSSYEQYF TGCGCCAGCAGCCCTACCCCCACAGCGTTTCTAAGCTCCTACGAGCAGTACTTC
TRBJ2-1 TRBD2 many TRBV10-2 CASSISSGGYNEQFF TGCGCCAGCAGTATCTCTAGCGGGGGTTACAATGAGCAGTTCTTC
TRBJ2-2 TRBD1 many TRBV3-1 CASSHARRTGGTGELFF TGTGCCAGCAGCCACGCCCGCAGGACAGGGGGCACCGGGGAGCTGTTTTTT
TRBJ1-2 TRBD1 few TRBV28 CASSLGTGGLYGYTF TGTGCCAGCAGTTTGGGGACAGGGGGCCTCTATGGCTACACCTTC
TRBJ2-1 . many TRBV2 CASSDRHSYNEQFF TGTGCCAGCTCCGACAGGCACTCCTACAATGAGCAGTTCTTC
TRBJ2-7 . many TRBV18 CASSPPGGSPYEQYF TGTGCCAGCTCACCCCCTGGGGGGAGCCCCTACGAGCAGTACTTC
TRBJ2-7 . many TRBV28 CASSLTWTTTEQYF TGTGCCAGCAGTTTGACGTGGACTACTACGGAGCAGTACTTC
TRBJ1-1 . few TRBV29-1 CSVFGQMNTEAFF TGCAGCGTCTTCGGACAGATGAACACTGAAGCTTTCTTT
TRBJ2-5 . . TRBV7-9 CASSLVTLDVETQYF TGTGCCAGCAGCTTAGTGACCCTGGACGTTGAGACCCAGTACTTC
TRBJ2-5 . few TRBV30 CAWSVLEETQYF TGTGCCTGGAGTGTACTTGAAGAGACCCAGTACTTC
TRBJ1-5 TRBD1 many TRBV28 CASSPLDRDNQPQHF TGTGCCAGCAGTCCCCTAGACAGGGACAATCAGCCCCAGCATTTT
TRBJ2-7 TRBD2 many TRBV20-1 CSARLAGGTYEQYF TGCAGTGCTAGGCTAGCGGGAGGGACCTACGAGCAGTACTTC
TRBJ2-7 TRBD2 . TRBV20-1 CSAQRGSLVEPYF TGCAGTGCTCAGCGGGGAAGTCTTGTCGAGCCGTACTTC
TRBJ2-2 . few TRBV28 CASSLLNQGGELFF TGTGCCAGCAGTTTATTAAACCAAGGCGGGGAGCTGTTTTTT
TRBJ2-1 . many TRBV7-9 CASSQAGGSPYNEQFF TGTGCCAGCAGTCAAGCTGGGGGCTCCCCCTACAATGAGCAGTTCTTC
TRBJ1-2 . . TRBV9 CASSVGGRANYGYTF TGTGCCAGCAGCGTAGGAGGCAGGGCTAACTATGGCTACACCTTC
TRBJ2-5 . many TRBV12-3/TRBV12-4 CASSRTVIPETQYF TGTGCCAGCAGCCGGACAGTCATCCCGGAGACCCAGTACTTC
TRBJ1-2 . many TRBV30 CAWTLGGGYGYTF TGTGCCTGGACCTTGGGGGGGGGGTATGGCTACACCTTC
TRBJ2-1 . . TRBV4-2 CASSQGGGSYNEQFF TGTGCCAGCAGCCAAGGGGGCGGCTCCTACAATGAGCAGTTCTTC
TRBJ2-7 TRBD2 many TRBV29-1 CSVDVGRGEQYF TGCAGCGTTGATGTCGGGAGGGGCGAGCAGTACTTC
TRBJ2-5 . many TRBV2 CASSDGADLQETQYF TGTGCCAGCAGTGATGGGGCAGATCTCCAAGAGACCCAGTACTTC
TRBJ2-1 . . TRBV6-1 CASSETGRGVGNEQFF TGTGCCAGCAGTGAAACGGGGAGGGGGGTAGGCAATGAGCAGTTCTTC
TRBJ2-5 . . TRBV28 CASTLSGGGETQYF TGTGCCAGCACACTTAGCGGAGGGGGAGAGACCCAGTACTTC
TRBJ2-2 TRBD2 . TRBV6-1 CASSSGDTGELFF TGTGCCAGCAGTAGCGGGGACACCGGGGAGCTGTTTTTT
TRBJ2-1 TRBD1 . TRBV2 CASSEGAGQGKYEQFF TGTGCCAGCAGTGAGGGAGCGGGACAGGGGAAGTATGAGCAGTTCTTC
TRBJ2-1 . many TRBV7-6 CASSPRRSSNEQFF TGTGCCAGCAGCCCACGGAGGAGCAGCAATGAGCAGTTCTTC
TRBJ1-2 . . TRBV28 CASSRDFNGYTF TGTGCCAGCAGTCGGGACTTTAATGGCTACACCTTC
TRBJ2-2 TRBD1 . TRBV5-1 CASRDRPDTGELFF TGCGCCAGTCGGGACAGGCCGGACACCGGGGAGCTGTTTTTT
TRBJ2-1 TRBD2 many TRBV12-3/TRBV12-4 CASSFGTSLNEQFF TGTGCCAGCAGTTTTGGGACTAGCCTGAATGAGCAGTTCTTC
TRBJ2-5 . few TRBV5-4 CASSRGTPLETQYF TGTGCCAGCAGCCGCGGGACTCCGCTAGAGACCCAGTACTTC
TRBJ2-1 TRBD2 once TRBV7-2 CASSFTTGEVGTSGRGSYNEQFF TGTGCCAGCAGCTTCACGACAGGGGAGGTTGGGACTAGCGGGAGGGGCTCCTACAATGAGCAGTTCTTC
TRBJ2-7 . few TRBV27 CASSALGAKYEQYF TGTGCCAGCAGTGCCCTGGGGGCTAAGTACGAGCAGTACTTC
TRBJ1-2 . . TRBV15 CATSRGGDGYGYTF TGTGCCACCAGCAGAGGAGGGGACGGCTATGGCTACACCTTC
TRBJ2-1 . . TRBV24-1 CATSESGTSRLNEQFF TGTGCCACCAGTGAGTCCGGGACATCAAGGCTCAATGAGCAGTTCTTC
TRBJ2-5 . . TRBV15 CATSSWLLLDQETQYF TGTGCCACCAGCTCCTGGCTCCTGTTAGACCAAGAGACCCAGTACTTC
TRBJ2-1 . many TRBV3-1 CASSQEAGILSYNEQFF TGTGCCAGCAGCCAAGAGGCAGGGATCCTCTCCTACAATGAGCAGTTCTTC
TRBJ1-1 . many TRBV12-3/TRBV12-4 CASSLAHRTEAFF TGTGCCAGCAGTTTGGCCCACCGCACTGAAGCTTTCTTT
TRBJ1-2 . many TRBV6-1 CASSAPSLAQLILPTFYGYTF TGTGCCAGCAGTGCGCCGTCACTTGCTCAGCTCATCCTCCCCACCTTCTATGGCTACACCTTC
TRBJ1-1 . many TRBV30 CAWRRLENTEAFF TGTGCCTGGAGACGACTAGAGAACACTGAAGCTTTCTTT
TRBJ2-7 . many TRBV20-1 CSARDIEQYF TGCAGTGCTAGAGACATAGAGCAGTACTTC
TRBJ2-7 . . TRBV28 CASSSPPLYEQYF TGTGCCAGCAGTTCGCCTCCCCTCTACGAGCAGTACTTC
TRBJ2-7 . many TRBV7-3 CASSLAGVSTNEQYF TGTGCCAGCAGCTTAGCCGGGGTTTCCACCAACGAGCAGTACTTC
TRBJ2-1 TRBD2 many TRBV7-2 CASSLRSTSQWGNEQFF TGTGCCAGCAGCTTACGGTCGACTAGCCAGTGGGGAAATGAGCAGTTCTTC
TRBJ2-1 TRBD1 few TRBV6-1 CASRSGTGYNEQFF TGTGCCAGCAGGTCCGGGACAGGGTACAATGAGCAGTTCTTC
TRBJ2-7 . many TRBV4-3 CASSQDRDASSYEQYF TGCGCCAGCAGCCAAGATCGGGACGCCAGCTCCTACGAGCAGTACTTC
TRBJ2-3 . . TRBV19 CASSMRPQSTDTQYF TGTGCCAGTAGTATGAGGCCCCAAAGCACAGATACGCAGTATTTT
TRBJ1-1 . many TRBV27 CASTTQAGGTEAFF TGTGCCAGCACCACCCAGGCGGGCGGGACTGAAGCTTTCTTT
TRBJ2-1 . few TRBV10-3 CAIKDSYNEQFF TGTGCCATCAAAGACTCCTACAATGAGCAGTTCTTC
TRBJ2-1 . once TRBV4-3 CASSSGADAGEQFF TGCGCCAGCAGCTCGGGGGCAGACGCCGGTGAGCAGTTCTTC